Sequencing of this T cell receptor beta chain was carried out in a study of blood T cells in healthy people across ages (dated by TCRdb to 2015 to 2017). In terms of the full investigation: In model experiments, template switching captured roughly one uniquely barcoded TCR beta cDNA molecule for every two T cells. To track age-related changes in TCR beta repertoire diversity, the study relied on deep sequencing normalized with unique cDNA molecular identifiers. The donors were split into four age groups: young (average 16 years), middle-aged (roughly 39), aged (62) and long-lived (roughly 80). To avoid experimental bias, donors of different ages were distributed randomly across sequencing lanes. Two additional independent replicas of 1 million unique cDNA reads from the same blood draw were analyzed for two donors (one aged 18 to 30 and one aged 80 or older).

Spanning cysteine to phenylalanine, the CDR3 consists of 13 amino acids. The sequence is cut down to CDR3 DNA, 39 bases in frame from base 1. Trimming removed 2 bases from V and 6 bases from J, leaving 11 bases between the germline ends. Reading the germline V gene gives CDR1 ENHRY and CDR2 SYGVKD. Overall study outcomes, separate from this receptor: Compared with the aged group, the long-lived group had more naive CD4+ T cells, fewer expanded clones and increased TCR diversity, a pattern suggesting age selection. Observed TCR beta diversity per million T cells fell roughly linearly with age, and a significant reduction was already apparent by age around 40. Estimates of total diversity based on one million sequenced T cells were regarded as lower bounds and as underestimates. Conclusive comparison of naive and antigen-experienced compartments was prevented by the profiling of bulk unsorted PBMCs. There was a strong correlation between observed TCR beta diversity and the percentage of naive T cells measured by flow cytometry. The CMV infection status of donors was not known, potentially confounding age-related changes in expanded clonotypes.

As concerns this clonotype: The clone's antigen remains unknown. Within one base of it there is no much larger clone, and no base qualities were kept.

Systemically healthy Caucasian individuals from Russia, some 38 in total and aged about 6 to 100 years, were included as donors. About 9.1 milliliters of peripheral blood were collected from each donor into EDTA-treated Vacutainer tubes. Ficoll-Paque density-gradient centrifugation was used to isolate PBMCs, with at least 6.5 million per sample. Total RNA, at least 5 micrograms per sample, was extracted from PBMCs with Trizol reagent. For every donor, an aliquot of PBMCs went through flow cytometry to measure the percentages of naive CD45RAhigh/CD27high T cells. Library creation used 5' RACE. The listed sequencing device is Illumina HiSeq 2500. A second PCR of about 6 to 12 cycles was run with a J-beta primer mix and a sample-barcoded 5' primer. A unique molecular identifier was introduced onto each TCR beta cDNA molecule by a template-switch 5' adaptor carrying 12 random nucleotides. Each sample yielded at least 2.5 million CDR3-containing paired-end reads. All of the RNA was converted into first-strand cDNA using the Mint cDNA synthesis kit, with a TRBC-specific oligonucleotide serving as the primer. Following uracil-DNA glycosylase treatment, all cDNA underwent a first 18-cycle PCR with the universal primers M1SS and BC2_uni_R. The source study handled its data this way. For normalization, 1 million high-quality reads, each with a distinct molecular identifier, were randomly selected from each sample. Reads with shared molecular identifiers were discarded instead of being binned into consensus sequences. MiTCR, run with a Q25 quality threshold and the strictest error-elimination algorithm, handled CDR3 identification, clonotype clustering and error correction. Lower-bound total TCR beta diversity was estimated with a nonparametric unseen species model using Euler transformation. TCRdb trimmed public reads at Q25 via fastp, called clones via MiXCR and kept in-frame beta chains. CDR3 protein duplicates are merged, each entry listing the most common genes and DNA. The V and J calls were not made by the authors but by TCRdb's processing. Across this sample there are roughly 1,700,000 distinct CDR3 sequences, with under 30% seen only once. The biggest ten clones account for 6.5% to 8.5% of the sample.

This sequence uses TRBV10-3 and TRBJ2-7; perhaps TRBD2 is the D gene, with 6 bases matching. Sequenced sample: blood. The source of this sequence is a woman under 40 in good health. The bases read TGTGCCATCAGTGAGGGGAACGGGAGCGAGCAGTACTTC. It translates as CAISEGNGSEQYF.